The 20 T cell receptor beta chains reported below all come from one sample, sequenced in a study of blood T cell repertoires in COVID-19. The table came from immunoSEQ multiplex PCR; TCRdb's copy has only in-frame clones and leaves some out. The top ten clones hold 4% to 6% of a sample with roughly 100,000 clones, 80% to 90% of them seen once. Sequenced: peripheral blood. The receptors shown here come from a man older than 75 with COVID-19, enrolled during active disease.

This clone came up a few times. The CDR3: CASSPYETGAYEQYF. CDR3 in DNA: TGCGCCAGCAGCCCATACGAAACAGGGGCCTACGAGCAGTACTTC. The chain is built from TRBV4-1 and TRBJ2-7; 7 bases are shared with TRBD1. Losses at the gene ends were 4 bases for V and 2 bases for J; bases not matched to a gene: 8. Per germline, CDR1 MGHRA and CDR2 YSYEKL. CDR3 length: 15 amino acids.

This clone has just one count. This chain links TRBV19 with TRBJ1-5; TRBD1 agrees at 7 bases. The V and J ends lost 4 bases and 4 bases, in that order; junction bases with no gene match: 7. Germline V gene lookup returns CDR1 LNHDA and CDR2 SQIVND (reference sequence). The CDR3 consists of 15 residues. In nucleotides, the CDR3 is TGTGCCAGTAGTACCTGGGACAGCCGAAATCAGCCCCAGCATTTT. Amino acid sequence: CASSTWDSRNQPQHF.

V and J are TRBV10-3 and TRBJ2-7, with TRBD2 identical over 8 bases. Germline-derived CDR1 and CDR2 are ENHRY and SYGVKD. The CDR3 extends over 13 amino acids. V was clipped by 4 bases and J by 5 bases; unmatched bases: 4. Here the CDR3 reads CAISVQRENEQYF. The DNA of the CDR3 is TGTGCCATCAGTGTCCAGCGGGAGAACGAGCAGTACTTC.

This sequence joins TRBV19 and TRBJ1-1, with D perhaps matching TRBD1 (6 bases). The V gene's germline CDR1 is LNHDA and CDR2 SQIVND (reference sequence). CDR3 length: 15 amino acids. With 2 bases removed from V and 5 bases from J, the gap between germline ends came to 15 bases. CDR3 in amino acids: CASSIRRAGATEAFF. The CDR3 region has the DNA TGTGCCAGTAGTATACGGCGAGCAGGGGCTACTGAAGCTTTCTTT.

V usage is TRBV28 and J usage is TRBJ1-4; 9 bases fit TRBD1. The junction had 8 bases not matched to a gene; V was cut back by 4 bases and J by 8 bases. This CDR3 spans 15 amino acids. Germline V gene sequence: CDR1 MDHEN, CDR2 SYDVKM. This chain's CDR3 is CASSSLQGAREKLFF. DNA for the CDR3: TGTGCCAGCAGTTCTTTACAGGGGGCAAGGGAAAAACTGTTTTTT.

J is TRBJ2-3 and V is TRBV4-3; 9 bases fit TRBD2. The CDR3 is made up of 18 amino acids. J lost 2 bases, V lost 1 base, and 10 bases had no gene match. Per germline, CDR1 LGHNA and CDR2 YSLEER. CDR3 protein: CASSQGLGAGGLTDTQYF. The CDR3 DNA reads TGCGCCAGCAGCCAAGGCTTGGGAGCGGGGGGCCTCACAGATACGCAGTATTTT.

This clone occurred once. The rearrangement joins TRBV6-1 to TRBJ1-5, with TRBD1 matching 11 bases. Trimming at V came to 4 bases and at J to 0 bases, leaving 5 bases not matched to a gene. Germline V gene data show CDR1 as MNHNS and CDR2 as SASEGT. There are 17 residues in the CDR3. The CDR3 protein is CASSGGTGGYSNQPQHF. CDR3 nucleotide sequence: TGTGCCAGCAGTGGCGGGACAGGGGGGTATAGCAATCAGCCCCAGCATTTT.

This chain connects TRBV19 to TRBJ2-3; 7 bases are shared with TRBD1. Germline CDR1 LNHDA, CDR2 SQIVND (reference sequence). The CDR3 contains 15 residues. With V trimmed by 8 bases and J by 0 bases, 8 bases remained unmatched. The CDR3 nucleotides are TGTGCCAGTCAATCCGGGACAGTAAGCACAGATACGCAGTATTTT. It yields the protein CASQSGTVSTDTQYF.

The CDR3 coding sequence is TGTGCCAGCAGCTCCACTAGCGGGGGGCTGTACAATGAGCAGTTCTTC. It encodes CASSSTSGGLYNEQFF. This sequence joins TRBV11-2 and TRBJ2-1; 12 bases agree with TRBD2. J was trimmed by 4 bases and V by 4 bases; bases with no gene match: 5. The CDR3 runs to 16 residues. Looked up from germline, CDR1 is SGHAT and CDR2 is FQNNGV.

V is TRBV7-9 and J is TRBJ1-3; D uncertain. The CDR3 length is 15 residues. Germline loops: CDR1 SEHNR, CDR2 FQNEAQ (reference sequence). V gave up 3 bases and J gave up 2 bases, with 11 bases separating them. The CDR3 DNA reads as TGTGCCAGCAGCTTGGGAGTTGGGGCTGGAAACACCATATATTTT. Protein: CASSLGVGAGNTIYF.

V and J are TRBV2 and TRBJ2-3; 10 bases map to TRBD1. The V and J ends lost 2 bases and 4 bases, in that order; junction bases with no gene match: 3. CDR1 is SNHLY and CDR2 is FYNNEI in the germline V gene. The CDR3 contains 15 residues. For the CDR3, the DNA is TGTGCCAGCAGTGAATTGGGGACAGGGGCAGATACGCAGTATTTT. It yields the protein CASSELGTGADTQYF.

The J gene is TRBJ1-1, the V gene TRBV28, with 12 bases identical to TRBD1. Germline lookup yields CDR1 MDHEN and CDR2 SYDVKM. The junction had 7 bases not matched to a gene; V was cut back by 7 bases and J by 10 bases. The CDR3 is 13 residues long. The chain's CDR3 is CASILRDRGRAFF. The CDR3 DNA reads as TGTGCCAGCATTCTCCGGGACAGGGGGCGAGCTTTCTTT.

V and J are TRBV28 and TRBJ1-2, with D tentatively TRBD1 (6 bases). V was trimmed by 0 bases and J by 2 bases, leaving 10 bases between them. This CDR3 is built from 15 residues. Germline CDR1 MDHEN, CDR2 SYDVKM. The CDR3 DNA is TGTGCCAGCAGTTTATGGACAGGCCTAAACTATGGCTACACCTTC. Amino acid sequence: CASSLWTGLNYGYTF.

This chain links TRBV5-1 with TRBJ1-5; D gene uncertain. V dropped 3 bases and J dropped 1 base, with 11 bases sitting between them. The V gene's germline CDR1 is SGHRS and CDR2 YFSETQ. The length of the CDR3 is 15 residues. CDR3 nucleotide sequence: TGCGCCAGCAGCTCCCGCGGAGGGAGCAATCAGCCCCAGCATTTT. Residues: CASSSRGGSNQPQHF. The full variable domain, its missing parts supplied by reference TRBV5-1 and TRBJ1-5, is KAGVTQTPRYLIKTRGQQVTLSCSPISGHRSVSWYQQTPGQGLQFLFEYFSETQRNKGNFPGRFSGRQFSNSRSEMNVSTLELGDSALYLCASSSRGGSNQPQHFGDGTRLSIL.

The chain recombines TRBV10-3 with TRBJ2-1; 11 bases agree with TRBD2. The CDR3 extends over 15 amino acids. Germline V gene data show CDR1 as ENHRY and CDR2 as SYGVKD. J gave up 9 bases and V 2 bases, and 6 bases lay outside the gene matches. The CDR3 sequence: CAISEGSGRAVEQFF. The CDR3 bases are TGTGCCATCAGTGAGGGTAGCGGGAGGGCCGTTGAGCAGTTCTTC.

The gene calls are TRBV25-1 and TRBJ2-7; 9 bases align to TRBD2. CDR3 length: 14 residues. CDR1 and CDR2 (germline): MGHDK, SYGVNS. V lost 3 bases and J lost 7; bases outside the gene matches: 7. CDR3 loop: CASSDVSGRREQYF. The CDR3 DNA follows: TGTGCCAGCAGTGATGTTAGCGGGAGAAGGGAGCAGTACTTC.

The gene calls are TRBV7-9 and TRBJ2-1; a possible D gene is TRBD2 (6 bases). Trimming cost V 6 bases and J 0 bases, with 15 bases left between them. This CDR3 has 16 residues. Germline V gene lookup returns CDR1 SEHNR and CDR2 FQNEAQ (reference sequence). CDR3 bases: TGTGCCAGCAGTCCGGACTATCTCAGCTCCTACAATGAGCAGTTCTTC. Its translation is CASSPDYLSSYNEQFF.

This chain uses TRBV5-4 with TRBJ2-3; 11 bases fit TRBD1. Germline V gives CDR1 SGHNT, CDR2 YYREEE (reference sequence). V lost 4 bases and J lost 0; bases outside the gene matches: 10. The CDR3 length is 18 residues. The CDR3 bases are TGTGCCAGCAGCCCTAGGACAGGGGGCGCATCTAGCACAGATACGCAGTATTTT. Translating gives CASSPRTGGASSTDTQYF.

The rearrangement links TRBV19 to TRBJ1-1; 7 bases are shared with TRBD1. CDR1 is LNHDA and CDR2 is SQIVND in the germline V gene (reference sequence). The CDR3 contains 14 residues. Germline trimming cut 8 bases from V and 1 base from J; bases unmatched to any gene: 7. CDR3 nucleotides: TGTGCCAGTGTTGGGACAGCCCAGAACACTGAAGCTTTCTTT. Translating gives CASVGTAQNTEAFF.

The chain combines TRBV7-9 with TRBJ1-2, with D possibly TRBD1 on 5 matching bases. The germline V gene encodes CDR1 SEHNR and CDR2 FQNEAQ (reference sequence). V shed 3 bases and J shed 2 bases, with 10 bases lying between them. The CDR3 consists of 14 residues. This CDR3 reads CASSFYSGNYGYTF. CDR3 bases: TGTGCCAGCAGCTTTTATTCAGGGAACTATGGCTACACCTTC.